Here is one T cell receptor (beta chain) with its context. The source of the sample is a study of control samples from healthy donors and cancer patients. Profiled with immunoSEQ multiplex PCR; TCRdb holds only in-frame clones, not every one. The sample holds around 100,000 clones, around 89% seen once. The sequencing input was blood. This TCR came from a man aged 25 to 45 in good health.

CDR3 bases: TGTGCCAGCAGCCCGCAGGGTATTGACACTGAAGCTTTCTTT. This sequence encodes CASSPQGIDTEAFF. The gene calls are TRBV7-9 and TRBJ1-1; perhaps TRBD1 as D (5 bases). The germline CDR1 and CDR2 sequences are SEHNR and FQNEAQ (reference sequence). V lost 5 bases and J 3 bases, leaving 13 bases between the germline ends. This CDR3 has 14 residues.